Below are 9 T cell receptor beta chains sequenced from a single sample in a study of T cell responses to AZD1222 COVID-19 vaccine. The protocol was immunoSEQ multiplex PCR, while the TCRdb copy is restricted to in-frame clones and leaves out a portion. The sample has about 150,000 clones, less than 90% seen once. The sample here was peripheral blood, taken on day 0 of MenACWY control vaccination. Receptor source: an adult in good health.

The chain joins TRBV19 to TRBJ1-5; D is unclear. CDR3 length: 12 residues. V was cut by 8 bases and J by 6 bases, with 11 bases left in between. Germline CDR1 is LNHDA and CDR2 is SQIVND (reference sequence). The DNA for the CDR3 is TGTGCCAGTTCCTTCTTACGTCAGCCCCAGCATTTT. It translates to CASSFLRQPQHF.

The chain is built from TRBV4-1 and TRBJ1-3, with 9 nucleotides matching TRBD1. Trimming at V came to 4 bases and at J to 15 bases, leaving 13 bases not matched to a gene. Germline values: CDR1 MGHRA, CDR2 YSYEKL. The CDR3 runs 14 residues. The CDR3 region has the DNA TGCGCCAGCAGCCGAACAGGAGGGACAGGGAAAAAATATTTT. Its protein is CASSRTGGTGKKYF.

The chain employs TRBV12-5 and TRBJ2-7; D is perhaps TRBD1 (6 bases). The CDR3 runs to 14 residues. The germline V gene has CDR1 LGHNT and CDR2 FRNRAP. The germline V and J ends were trimmed by 5 bases and 3 bases, with 14 bases remaining between them. The CDR3 sequence is CASGLRQGGYEQYF. In DNA form, the CDR3 reads TGTGCTAGTGGTCTACGACAAGGGGGCTACGAGCAGTACTTC.

The chain joins TRBV7-2 to TRBJ1-1; D remains unclear. V was clipped by 5 bases and J by 5 bases, with 18 bases between them. The CDR3 consists of 15 residues. Looked up from germline, CDR1 is SGHTA and CDR2 is FQGNSA. CDR3 sequence (DNA): TGTGCCAGCAGCCTGGCCCGAGAACTGGGAACTGAAGCTTTCTTT. As protein: CASSLARELGTEAFF. Drawing the rest from reference TRBV7-2 and TRBJ1-1, the complete variable domain is GAGVSQSPSNKVTEKGKDVELRCDPISGHTALYWYRQSLGQGLEFLIYFQGNSAPDKSGLPSDRFSAERTGGSVSTLTIQRTQQEDSAVYLCASSLARELGTEAFFGQGTRLTVV.

The chain carries TRBV3-1 (or the pseudogene TRBV3-2) and TRBJ2-7; 9 bases fit TRBD1. The trim removed 4 bases at V and 3 bases at J, leaving 10 bases unmatched. The CDR3 covers 16 residues. Germline V CDR1 and CDR2: LGHDT, YNNKEL (reference sequence). Here the CDR3 reads CASSPRWGTGSYEQYV. DNA of the CDR3: TGTGCCAGCAGCCCGCGATGGGGGACAGGGAGCTACGAGCAGTACGTC.

Only a few counts were recorded for this clone. V gene TRBV19 combines with J gene TRBJ1-1, with D uncertain. The CDR3 is made up of 14 amino acids. The germline gives CDR1 LNHDA, CDR2 SQIVND (reference sequence). The V gene lost 3 bases and the J gene lost 1 base, with 9 bases spanning the gap. CDR3 protein: CASSMRRRNTEAFF. CDR3 DNA sequence: TGTGCCAGTAGTATGCGAAGGCGGAACACTGAAGCTTTCTTT.

The chain has TRBV4-1 and TRBJ2-5, with D uncertain. Trimming took off 1 base at V and 2 bases at J, with 17 bases between the two ends. Germline-derived CDR1 and CDR2 are MGHRA and YSYEKL. The CDR3 spans 17 residues. The CDR3 protein is CASSQVGTGRIQETQYF. CDR3 sequence (DNA): TGCGCCAGCAGCCAAGTCGGTACCGGACGGATACAAGAGACCCAGTACTTC.

This chain links TRBV19 with TRBJ1-1, with TRBD1 as a possible D gene (6 bases). V was clipped by 4 bases and J by 1 base, with 22 bases between them. This CDR3 comprises 18 residues. Per the germline V gene, CDR1 is LNHDA and CDR2 is SQIVND (reference sequence). The CDR3 here is CASSTGERDTGGNTEAFF. The CDR3 region has the DNA TGTGCCAGTAGTACGGGGGAACGGGACACCGGCGGGAACACTGAAGCTTTCTTT.

CDR3 nucleotides: TGTGCCAGCAGCTTATCATCTGGACCCCTCCACTTT. Amino acids: CASSLSSGPLHF. This chain joins TRBV7-9 and TRBJ1-6; no firm D call. This CDR3 contains 12 residues. CDR1 SEHNR and CDR2 FQNEAQ come from the germline V gene (reference sequence). V shed 2 bases and J shed 12 bases, with 8 bases lying between them.